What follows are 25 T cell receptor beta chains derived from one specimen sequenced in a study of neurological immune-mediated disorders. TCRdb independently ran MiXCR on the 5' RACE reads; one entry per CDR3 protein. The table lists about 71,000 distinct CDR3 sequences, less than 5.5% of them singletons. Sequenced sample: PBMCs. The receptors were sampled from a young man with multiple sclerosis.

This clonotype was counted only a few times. The CDR3 DNA reads TGTGCCAGCAGCCTCGGTGGAAAGCGCACTGAAGCTTTCTTT. Translation: CASSLGGKRTEAFF. This rearrangement joins TRBV7-2 to TRBJ1-1; D is unclear. V gave up 5 bases and J gave up 4 bases, with 14 bases separating them. CDR1 is SGHTA, CDR2 FQGNSA, per germline. The CDR3 is 14 amino acids.

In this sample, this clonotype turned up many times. The DNA of the CDR3 is TGTGCCAGCAGTTACACGAGACAGGGGAGCGGCTACACCTTC. Amino acid sequence: CASSYTRQGSGYTF. The V call is TRBV6-5, the J call TRBJ1-2; TRBD1 matches at 8 bases. This CDR3 has 14 residues. Germline loops: CDR1 MNHEY, CDR2 SVGAGI. V lost 2 bases to trimming and J lost 8 bases; unmatched junction nucleotides: 7.

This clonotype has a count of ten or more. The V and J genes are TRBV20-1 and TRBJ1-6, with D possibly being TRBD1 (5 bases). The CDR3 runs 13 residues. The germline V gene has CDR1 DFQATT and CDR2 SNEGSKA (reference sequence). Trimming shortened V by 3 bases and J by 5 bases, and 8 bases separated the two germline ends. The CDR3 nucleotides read TGCAGTGCTAGTCCCAGGGATAATTCACCCCTCCACTTT. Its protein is CSASPRDNSPLHF.

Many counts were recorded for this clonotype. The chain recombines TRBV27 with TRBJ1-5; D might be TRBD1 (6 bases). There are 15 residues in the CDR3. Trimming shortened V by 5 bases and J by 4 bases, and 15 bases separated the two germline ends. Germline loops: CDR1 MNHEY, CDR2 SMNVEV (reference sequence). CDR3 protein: CASSPQPQGNQPQHF. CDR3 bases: TGTGCCAGCAGTCCTCAACCACAGGGTAATCAGCCCCAGCATTTT.

The chain's CDR3 is CASSLDTGWGTGELFF. For the CDR3, the DNA is TGTGCCAGCAGCTTAGATACGGGTTGGGGCACCGGGGAGCTGTTTTTT. The chain joins TRBV11-2 to TRBJ2-2; D unclear. V lost 0 bases and J 4 bases, leaving 12 bases between the germline ends. This CDR3 spans 16 amino acids. Germline V gene lookup returns CDR1 SGHAT and CDR2 FQNNGV.

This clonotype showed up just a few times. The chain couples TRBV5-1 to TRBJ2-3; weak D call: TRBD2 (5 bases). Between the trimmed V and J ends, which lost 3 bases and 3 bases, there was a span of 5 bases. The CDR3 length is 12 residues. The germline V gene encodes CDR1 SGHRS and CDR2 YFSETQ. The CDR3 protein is CASSSGTDTQYF. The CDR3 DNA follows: TGCGCCAGCAGCTCGGGGACAGATACGCAGTATTTT.

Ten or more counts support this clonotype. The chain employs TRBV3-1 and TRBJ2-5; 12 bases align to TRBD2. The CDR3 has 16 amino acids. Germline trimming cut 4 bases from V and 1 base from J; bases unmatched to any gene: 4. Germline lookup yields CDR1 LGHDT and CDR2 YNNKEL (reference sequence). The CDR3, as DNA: TGTGCCAGCAGCCCTACTAGCGGGGGGCCCCAAGAGACCCAGTACTTC. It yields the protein CASSPTSGGPQETQYF.

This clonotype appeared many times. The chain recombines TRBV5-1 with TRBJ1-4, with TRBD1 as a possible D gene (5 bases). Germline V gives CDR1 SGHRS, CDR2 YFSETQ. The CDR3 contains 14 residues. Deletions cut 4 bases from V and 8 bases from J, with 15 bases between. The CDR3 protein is CASSLGGVGEKLFF. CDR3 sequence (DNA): TGCGCCAGCAGCCTCGGGGGGGTAGGCGAAAAACTGTTTTTT.

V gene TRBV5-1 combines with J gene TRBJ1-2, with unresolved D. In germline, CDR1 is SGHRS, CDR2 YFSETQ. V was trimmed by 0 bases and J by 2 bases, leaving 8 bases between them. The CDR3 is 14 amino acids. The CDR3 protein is CASSLVGQNYGYTF. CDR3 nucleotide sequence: TGCGCCAGCAGCTTGGTAGGGCAGAACTATGGCTACACCTTC.

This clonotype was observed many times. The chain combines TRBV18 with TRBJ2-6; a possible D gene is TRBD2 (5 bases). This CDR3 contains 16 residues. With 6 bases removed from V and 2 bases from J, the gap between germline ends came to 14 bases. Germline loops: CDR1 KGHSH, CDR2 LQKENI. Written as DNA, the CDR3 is TGTGCCAGCTCGTTAGACGCGGGTGCTGGGGCCAACGTCCTGACTTTC. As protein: CASSLDAGAGANVLTF.

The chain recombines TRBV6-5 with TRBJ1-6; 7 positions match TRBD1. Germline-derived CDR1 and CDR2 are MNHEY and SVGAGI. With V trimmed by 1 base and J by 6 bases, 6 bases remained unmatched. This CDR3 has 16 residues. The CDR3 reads CASSYLQGQINSPLHF. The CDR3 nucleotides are TGTGCCAGCAGTTACTTACAGGGGCAGATTAATTCACCCCTCCACTTT.

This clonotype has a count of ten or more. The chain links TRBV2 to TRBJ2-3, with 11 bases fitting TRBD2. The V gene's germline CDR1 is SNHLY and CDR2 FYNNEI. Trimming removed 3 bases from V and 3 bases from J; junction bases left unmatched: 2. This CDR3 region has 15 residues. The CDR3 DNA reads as TGTGCCAGCAGTGATAGCGGGGGGGCGACAGATACGCAGTATTTT. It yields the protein CASSDSGGATDTQYF.

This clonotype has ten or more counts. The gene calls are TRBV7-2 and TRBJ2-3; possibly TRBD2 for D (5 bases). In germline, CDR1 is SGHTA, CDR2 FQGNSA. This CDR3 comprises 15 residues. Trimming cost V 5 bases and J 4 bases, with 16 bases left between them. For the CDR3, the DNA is TGTGCCAGCAGCCCAATGATGGGGAGCGCAGATACGCAGTATTTT. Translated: CASSPMMGSADTQYF.

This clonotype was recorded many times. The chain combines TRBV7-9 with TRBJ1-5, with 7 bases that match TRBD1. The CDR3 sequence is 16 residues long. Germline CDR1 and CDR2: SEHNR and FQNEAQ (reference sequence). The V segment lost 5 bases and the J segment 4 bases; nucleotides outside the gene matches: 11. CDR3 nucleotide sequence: TGTGCCAGCAGCCCGGGACCGGGACAGAAGAATCAGCCCCAGCATTTT. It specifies CASSPGPGQKNQPQHF.

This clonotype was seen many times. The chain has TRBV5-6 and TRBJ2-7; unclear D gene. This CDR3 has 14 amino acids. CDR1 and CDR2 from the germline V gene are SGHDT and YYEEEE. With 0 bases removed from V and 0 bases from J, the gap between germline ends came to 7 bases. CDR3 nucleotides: TGTGCCAGCAGCTTGGTAGTGAGCTCCTACGAGCAGTACTTC. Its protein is CASSLVVSSYEQYF.

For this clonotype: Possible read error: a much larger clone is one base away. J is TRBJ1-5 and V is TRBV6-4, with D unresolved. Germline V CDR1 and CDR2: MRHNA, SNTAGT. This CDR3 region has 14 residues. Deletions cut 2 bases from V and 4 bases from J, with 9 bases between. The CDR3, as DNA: TGTGCCAGCAGTGACGGGGTAGGTAATCAGCCCCAGCATTTT. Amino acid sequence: CASSDGVGNQPQHF.

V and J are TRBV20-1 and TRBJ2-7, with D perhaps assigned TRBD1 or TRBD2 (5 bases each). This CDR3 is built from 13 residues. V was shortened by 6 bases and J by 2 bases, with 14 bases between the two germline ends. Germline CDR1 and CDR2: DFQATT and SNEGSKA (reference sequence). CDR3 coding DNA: TGCAGTGCCCACCGGGACGGAACCTACGAGCAGTACTTC. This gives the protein CSAHRDGTYEQYF.

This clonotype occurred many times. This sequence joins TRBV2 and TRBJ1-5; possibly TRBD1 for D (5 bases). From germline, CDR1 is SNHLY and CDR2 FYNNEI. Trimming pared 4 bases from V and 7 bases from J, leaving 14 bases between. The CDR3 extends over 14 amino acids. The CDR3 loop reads CASSVGMGEQPQHF. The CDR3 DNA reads TGTGCCAGCAGTGTGGGGATGGGGGAACAGCCCCAGCATTTT.

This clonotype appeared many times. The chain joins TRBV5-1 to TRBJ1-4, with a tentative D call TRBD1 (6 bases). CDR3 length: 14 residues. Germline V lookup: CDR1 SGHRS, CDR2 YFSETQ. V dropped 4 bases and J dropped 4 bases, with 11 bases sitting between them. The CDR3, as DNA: TGCGCCAGCAGCCCGGGACACAGTAATGAAAAACTGTTTTTT. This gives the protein CASSPGHSNEKLFF.

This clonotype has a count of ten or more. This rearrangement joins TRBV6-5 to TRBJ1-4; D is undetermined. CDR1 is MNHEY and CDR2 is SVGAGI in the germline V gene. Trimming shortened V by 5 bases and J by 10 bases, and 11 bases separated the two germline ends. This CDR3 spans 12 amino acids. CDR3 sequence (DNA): TGTGCCAGCAGTCGGCCAGACGGAAAACTGTTTTTT. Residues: CASSRPDGKLFF.

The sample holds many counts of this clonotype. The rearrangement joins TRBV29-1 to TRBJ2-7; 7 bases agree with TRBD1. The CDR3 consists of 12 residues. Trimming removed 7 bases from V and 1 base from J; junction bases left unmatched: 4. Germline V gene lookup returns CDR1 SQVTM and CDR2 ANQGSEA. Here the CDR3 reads CSARDSSYEQYF. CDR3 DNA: TGCAGCGCCCGGGACAGTTCCTACGAGCAGTACTTC.

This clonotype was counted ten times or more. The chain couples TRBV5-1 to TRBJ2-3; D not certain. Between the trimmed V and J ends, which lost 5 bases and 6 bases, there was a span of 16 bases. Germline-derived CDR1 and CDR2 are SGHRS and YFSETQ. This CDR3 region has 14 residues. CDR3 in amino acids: CASRESSLGDTQYF. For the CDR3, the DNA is TGCGCCAGCAGGGAGAGCAGTCTCGGGGATACGCAGTATTTT. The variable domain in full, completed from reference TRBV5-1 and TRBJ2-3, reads KAGVTQTPRYLIKTRGQQVTLSCSPISGHRSVSWYQQTPGQGLQFLFEYFSETQRNKGNFPGRFSGRQFSNSRSEMNVSTLELGDSALYLCASRESSLGDTQYFGPGTRLTVL.

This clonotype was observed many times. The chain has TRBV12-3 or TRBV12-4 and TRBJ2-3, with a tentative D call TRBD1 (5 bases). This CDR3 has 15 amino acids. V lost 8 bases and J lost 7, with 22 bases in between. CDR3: CASAARAALTYTQYF. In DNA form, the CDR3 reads TGTGCCAGCGCCGCCAGGGCAGCTCTTACGTATACGCAGTATTTT.

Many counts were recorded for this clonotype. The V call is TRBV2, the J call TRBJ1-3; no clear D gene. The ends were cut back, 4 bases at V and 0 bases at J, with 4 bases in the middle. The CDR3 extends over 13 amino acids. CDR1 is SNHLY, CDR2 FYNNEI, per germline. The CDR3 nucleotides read TGTGCCAGCAGTGTTGACTCTGGAAACACCATATATTTT. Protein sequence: CASSVDSGNTIYF.

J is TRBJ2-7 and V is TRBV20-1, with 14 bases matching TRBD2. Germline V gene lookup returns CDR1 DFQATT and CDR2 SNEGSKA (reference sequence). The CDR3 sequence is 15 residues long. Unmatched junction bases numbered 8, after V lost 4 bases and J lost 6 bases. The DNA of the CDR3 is TGCAGTGCTACCCCGGGACTAGCGGGGGAACCCGAGCAGTACGTC. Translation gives CSATPGLAGEPEQYV.